This T cell receptor beta chain stems from a study of shared clonotypes between healthy human individuals. About the study: Aged 18 to 49, the donors were two women and a few men.

For unsorted PBMC, approximately 290 ng DNA per replicate equaled 32,000 or so T cell genomes. Assay: immunoSEQ multiplex PCR; the TCRdb copy retains only in-frame clones and omits some. The table shows about 490,000 clones, with roughly 80% occurring only once. Donors included only healthy HIV-negative adults lacking recent acute infections or vaccinations. The V gene lost 6 bases and the J gene lost 0 bases, with 6 bases spanning the gap. Germline values: CDR1 MNHEY, CDR2 SVGAGI. The CDR3 contains 12 residues. Input material: PBMCs. The chain has TRBV6-5 and TRBJ2-7, with D unresolved. This clonotype originated in a woman in her thirties or forties in good health. Some clones in this sample may be carry-over from other donors' samples. CDR3 in amino acids: CASSQSSYEQYF. The CDR3 DNA reads as TGTGCCAGCAGCCAATCCTCCTACGAGCAGTACTTC.